A single sample gave rise to the 2 T cell receptor beta chains below, sequenced in a study of regulatory T cells in long-lasting Graves disease. Combining iRepertoire HTBI primers with Arm-PCR of CDR3 regions, the authors built TCR beta libraries. TCRdb passed the multiplex PCR reads through MiXCR, listing each CDR3 protein once. The sample lists approximately 400,000 distinct CDR3 sequences, about 15% seen once, with about 7.6% in the top ten. As for time point: newly diagnosed GD, antithyroid drugs for less than 3 months. Extracted RNA from PBMCs served as the source of the TCR library. This sample also belongs to another study, concerning T cells in Graves' hyperthyroidism and ophthalmopathy.

The source material was peripheral blood mononuclear cells (PBMCs), sampled at new diagnosis, from a patient treated with antithyroid drugs. The receptors were sampled from a woman between 40 and 50 years old with Graves disease.

V usage is TRBV29-1 and J usage is TRBJ2-3, with D perhaps matching TRBD1 or TRBD2 (6 bases each). With 4 bases removed from V and 2 bases from J, the gap between germline ends came to 16 bases. This CDR3 is built from 15 residues. Germline V gene sequence: CDR1 SQVTM, CDR2 ANQGSEA. CDR3 sequence (DNA): TGCAGCGTTGGGGGGGCTCACACAATCACAGATACGCAGTATTTT. Its translation is CSVGGAHTITDTQYF.

Regarding this clonotype: A much larger clone differs from this one at a single base, so this may be a read error. The chain carries TRBV4-2 and TRBJ2-7; 14 nucleotides align to TRBD2. In germline, CDR1 is LGHNA, CDR2 YNFKEQ. V lost 3 bases, J lost 4 bases, and 5 bases stayed unmatched. The CDR3 runs to 16 residues. The CDR3: CASSQGLAGVEYEQYF. The CDR3 nucleotides are TGTGCCAGCAGCCAGGGACTAGCGGGAGTTGAATACGAGCAGTACTTC.